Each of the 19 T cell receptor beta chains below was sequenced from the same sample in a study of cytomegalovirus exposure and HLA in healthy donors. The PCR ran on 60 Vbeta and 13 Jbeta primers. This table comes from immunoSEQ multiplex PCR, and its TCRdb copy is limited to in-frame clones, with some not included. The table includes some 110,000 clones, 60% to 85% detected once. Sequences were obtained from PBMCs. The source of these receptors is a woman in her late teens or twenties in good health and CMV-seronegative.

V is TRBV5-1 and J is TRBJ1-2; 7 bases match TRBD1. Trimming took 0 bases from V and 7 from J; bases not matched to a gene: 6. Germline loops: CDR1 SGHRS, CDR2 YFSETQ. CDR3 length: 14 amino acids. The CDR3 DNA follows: TGCGCCAGCAGCTTGGGACAGGGATTATCTGGCTACACCTTC. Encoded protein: CASSLGQGLSGYTF. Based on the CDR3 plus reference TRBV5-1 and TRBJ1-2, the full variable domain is KAGVTQTPRYLIKTRGQQVTLSCSPISGHRSVSWYQQTPGQGLQFLFEYFSETQRNKGNFPGRFSGRQFSNSRSEMNVSTLELGDSALYLCASSLGQGLSGYTFGSGTRLTVV.

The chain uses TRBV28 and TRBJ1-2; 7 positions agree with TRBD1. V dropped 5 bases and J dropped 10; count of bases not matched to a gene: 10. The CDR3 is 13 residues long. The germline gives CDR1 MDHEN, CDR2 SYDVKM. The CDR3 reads CASSPPPGGSYTF. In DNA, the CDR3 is TGTGCCAGCAGTCCCCCCCCAGGGGGATCCTACACCTTC.

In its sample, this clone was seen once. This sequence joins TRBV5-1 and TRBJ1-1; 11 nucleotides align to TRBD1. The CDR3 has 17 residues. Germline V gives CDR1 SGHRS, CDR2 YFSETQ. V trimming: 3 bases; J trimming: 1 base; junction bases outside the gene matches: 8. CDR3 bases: TGCGCCAGCAGCTGGGACAGGGGGAGTGTTCGGAACACTGAAGCTTTCTTT. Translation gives CASSWDRGSVRNTEAFF.

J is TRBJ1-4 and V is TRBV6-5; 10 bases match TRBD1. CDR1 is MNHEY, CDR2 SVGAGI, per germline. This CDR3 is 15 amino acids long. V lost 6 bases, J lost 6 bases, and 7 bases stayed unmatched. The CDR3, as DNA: TGTGCCAGCAGCTACGGACAGGGGGGCTATGAAAAACTGTTTTTT. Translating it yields CASSYGQGGYEKLFF.

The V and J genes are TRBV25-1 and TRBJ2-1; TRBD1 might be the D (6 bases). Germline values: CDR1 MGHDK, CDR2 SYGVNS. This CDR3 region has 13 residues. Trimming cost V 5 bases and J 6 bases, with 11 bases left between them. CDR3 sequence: CASSRVQGNEQFF. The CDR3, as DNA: TGTGCCAGCAGTAGGGTACAGGGCAATGAGCAGTTCTTC.

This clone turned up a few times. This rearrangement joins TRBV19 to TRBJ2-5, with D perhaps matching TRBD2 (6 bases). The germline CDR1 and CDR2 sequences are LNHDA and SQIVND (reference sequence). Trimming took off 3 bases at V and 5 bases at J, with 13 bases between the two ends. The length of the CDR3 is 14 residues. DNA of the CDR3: TGTGCCAGTAGTATTGCGGGGCCACGTGAGACCCAGTACTTC. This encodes CASSIAGPRETQYF.

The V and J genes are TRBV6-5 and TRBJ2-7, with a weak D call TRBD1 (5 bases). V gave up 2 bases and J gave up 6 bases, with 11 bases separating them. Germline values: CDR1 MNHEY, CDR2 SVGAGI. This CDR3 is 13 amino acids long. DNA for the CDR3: TGTGCCAGCAGTTACCTACAGGCGAGCGAGCAGTACTTC. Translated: CASSYLQASEQYF.

Here the CDR3 reads CASRKEGTGNNQPQHF. In nucleotides, the CDR3 is TGTGCCAGCAGAAAGGAGGGGACAGGAAACAATCAGCCCCAGCATTTT. V usage is TRBV27 and J usage is TRBJ1-5, with TRBD1 identical over 8 bases. The length of the CDR3 is 16 residues. Unmatched junction bases numbered 10, after V lost 6 bases and J lost 3 bases. Germline CDR1 MNHEY, CDR2 SMNVEV (reference sequence).

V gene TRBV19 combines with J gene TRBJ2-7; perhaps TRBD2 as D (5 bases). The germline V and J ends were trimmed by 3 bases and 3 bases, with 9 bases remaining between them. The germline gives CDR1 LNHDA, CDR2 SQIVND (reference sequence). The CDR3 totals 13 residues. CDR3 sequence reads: CASSIARGYEQYF. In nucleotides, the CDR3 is TGTGCCAGTAGTATTGCCCGGGGCTACGAGCAGTACTTC.

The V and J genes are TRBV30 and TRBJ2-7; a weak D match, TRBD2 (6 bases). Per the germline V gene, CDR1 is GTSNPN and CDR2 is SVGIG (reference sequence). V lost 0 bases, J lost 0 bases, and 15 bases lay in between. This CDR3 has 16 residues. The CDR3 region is CAWSVRGLGGSYEQYF. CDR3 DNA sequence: TGTGCCTGGAGTGTTAGGGGTTTGGGAGGCTCCTACGAGCAGTACTTC. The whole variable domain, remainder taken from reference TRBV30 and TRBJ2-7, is SQTIHQWPATLVQPVGSPLSLECTVEGTSNPNLYWYRQAAGRGLQLLFYSVGIGQISSEVPQNLSASRPQDRQFILSSKKLLLSDSGFYLCAWSVRGLGGSYEQYFGPGTRLTVT.

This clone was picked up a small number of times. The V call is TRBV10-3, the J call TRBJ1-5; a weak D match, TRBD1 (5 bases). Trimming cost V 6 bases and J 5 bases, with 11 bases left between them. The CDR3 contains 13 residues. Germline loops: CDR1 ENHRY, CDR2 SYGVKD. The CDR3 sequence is CAISGSRDQPQHF. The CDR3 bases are TGTGCCATCAGCGGGTCCAGGGATCAGCCCCAGCATTTT.

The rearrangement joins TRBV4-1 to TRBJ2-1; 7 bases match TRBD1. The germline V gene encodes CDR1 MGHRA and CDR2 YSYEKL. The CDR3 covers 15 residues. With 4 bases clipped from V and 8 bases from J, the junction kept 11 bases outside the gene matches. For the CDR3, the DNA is TGCGCCAGCAGCCTACAGGGGAAGGATTGGGATGAGCAGTTCTTC. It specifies CASSLQGKDWDEQFF.

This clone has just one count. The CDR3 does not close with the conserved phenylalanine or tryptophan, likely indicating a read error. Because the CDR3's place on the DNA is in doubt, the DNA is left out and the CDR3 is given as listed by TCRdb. The CDR3: CASSSGHLSTEALV. The rearrangement uses TRBV5-1 and TRBJ1-1; TRBD1 was called by the table and not checked on the DNA. The CDR3 has 14 residues if both end residues are counted. CDR1 SGHRS and CDR2 YFSETQ come from the germline V gene.

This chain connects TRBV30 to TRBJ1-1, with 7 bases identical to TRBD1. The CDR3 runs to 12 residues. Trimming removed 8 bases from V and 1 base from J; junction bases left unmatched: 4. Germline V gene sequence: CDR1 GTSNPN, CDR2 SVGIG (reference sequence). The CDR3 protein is CAQYRGNTEAFF. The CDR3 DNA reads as TGTGCCCAGTACAGGGGGAACACTGAAGCTTTCTTT.

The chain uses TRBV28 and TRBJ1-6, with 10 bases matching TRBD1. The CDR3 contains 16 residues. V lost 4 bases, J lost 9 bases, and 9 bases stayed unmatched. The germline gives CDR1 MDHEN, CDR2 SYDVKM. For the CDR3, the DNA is TGTGCCAGCAGTTATACCCAGACAGGGGGCGGTTCACCCCTCCACTTT. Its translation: CASSYTQTGGGSPLHF.

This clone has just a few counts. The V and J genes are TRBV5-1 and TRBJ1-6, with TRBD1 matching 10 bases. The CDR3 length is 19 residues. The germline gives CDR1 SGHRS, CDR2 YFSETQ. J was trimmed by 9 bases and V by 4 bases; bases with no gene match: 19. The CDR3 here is CASSVELGTGELSGSPLHF. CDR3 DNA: TGCGCCAGCAGCGTGGAACTTGGGACAGGGGAACTCAGTGGTTCACCCCTCCACTTT.

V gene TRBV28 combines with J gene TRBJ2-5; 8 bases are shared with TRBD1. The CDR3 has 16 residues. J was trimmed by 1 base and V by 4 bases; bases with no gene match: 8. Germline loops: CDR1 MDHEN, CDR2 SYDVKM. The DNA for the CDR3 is TGTGCCAGCAGTTCCTGGACAGGGCGGGGCCAAGAGACCCAGTACTTC. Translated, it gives CASSSWTGRGQETQYF. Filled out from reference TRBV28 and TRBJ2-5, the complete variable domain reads DVKVTQSSRYLVKRTGEKVFLECVQDMDHENMFWYRQDPGLGLRLIYFSYDVKMKEKGDIPEGYSVSREKKERFSLILESASTNQTSMYLCASSSWTGRGQETQYFGPGTRLLVL.

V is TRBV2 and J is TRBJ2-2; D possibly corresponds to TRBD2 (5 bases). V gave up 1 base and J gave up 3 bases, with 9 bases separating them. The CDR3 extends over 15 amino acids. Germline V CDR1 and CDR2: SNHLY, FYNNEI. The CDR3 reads CASSEERRDTGELFF. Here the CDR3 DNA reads TGTGCCAGCAGTGAAGAAAGGCGGGACACCGGGGAGCTGTTTTTT.

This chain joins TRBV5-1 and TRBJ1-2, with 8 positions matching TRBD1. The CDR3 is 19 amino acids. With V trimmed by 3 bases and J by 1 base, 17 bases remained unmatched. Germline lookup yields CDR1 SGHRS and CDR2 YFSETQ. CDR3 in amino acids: CASSSNVPGQVFYNYGYTF. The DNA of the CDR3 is TGCGCCAGCAGCTCTAATGTCCCGGGACAGGTGTTCTATAACTATGGCTACACCTTC.